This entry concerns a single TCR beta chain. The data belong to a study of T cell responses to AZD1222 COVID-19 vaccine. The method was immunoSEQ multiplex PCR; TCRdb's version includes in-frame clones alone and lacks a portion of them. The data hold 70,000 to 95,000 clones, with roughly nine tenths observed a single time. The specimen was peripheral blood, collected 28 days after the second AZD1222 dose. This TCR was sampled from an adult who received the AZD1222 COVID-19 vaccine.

The DNA for the CDR3 is TGTGCCAGCAGGCCAGGCTTTGGTCCCCAGCATTTT. Translated: CASRPGFGPQHF. The chain joins TRBV27 to TRBJ1-5; D not resolved. The CDR3 is 12 residues long. V was cut by 6 bases and J by 10 bases, with 13 bases left in between. Germline assignment: CDR1 MNHEY and CDR2 SMNVEV (reference sequence).